The rows below give T cell receptor beta chains drawn from one sample of a study of blood T cell repertoires in COVID-19. Clones were sequenced by immunoSEQ multiplex PCR, and TCRdb holds only the in-frame ones, with some missing. Among about 140,000 clones, approximately 89% were seen once, and the ten largest hold 1.7%. The specimen was peripheral blood. The source is a woman aged 45-65 years with acute or convalescent COVID-19. The CDR3 runs from the conserved cysteine through the conserved F or W. A D gene is named only where the DNA matches it firmly. A clone size is listed for some rows: how often the clone was seen (once, few, many), or a class if it is expanded.

d_call j_call clone_size v_call cdr3_aa cdr3_nt
. TRBJ1-1 . TRBV9 CASGAETDTEAFF TGTGCCAGCGGTGCTGAGACTGACACTGAAGCTTTCTTT
. TRBJ1-2 . TRBV6-5 CASRKFRGGYTF TGTGCCAGCCGGAAATTTAGGGGAGGCTACACCTTC
TRBD1 TRBJ2-4 . TRBV20-1 CSASGGTGENIQYF TGCAGTGCTAGTGGCGGGACAGGGGAAAACATTCAGTACTTC
TRBD1 TRBJ1-2 . TRBV6-5 CASRGQGDRLGGYTF TGTGCCAGCAGGGGACAGGGGGATCGACTTGGAGGCTACACCTTC
. TRBJ2-1 . TRBV29-1 CSVEIYNEQFF TGCAGCGTTGAAATCTATAATGAGCAGTTCTTC
. TRBJ1-1 . TRBV29-1 CSVLNTEAFF TGCAGCGTCTTGAACACTGAAGCTTTCTTT
. TRBJ1-1 few TRBV7-9 CASSLVLQSNTEAFF TGTGCCAGCAGCTTAGTGCTTCAGTCGAACACTGAAGCTTTCTTT
. TRBJ2-5 . TRBV19 CASSIVSSGGEETQYF TGTGCCAGTAGTATAGTGAGTAGCGGAGGAGAAGAGACCCAGTACTTC
. TRBJ1-6 . TRBV4-1 CASSQEAGGDGPNSPLHF TGCGCCAGCAGCCAAGAGGCCGGCGGGGACGGCCCTAATTCACCCCTCCACTTT
. TRBJ1-6 . TRBV6-1 CASSEVVSSYNSPLHF TGTGCCAGCAGTGAAGTTGTGAGCTCCTATAATTCACCCCTCCACTTT
. TRBJ2-4 . TRBV18 CASSPPQTGGNIQYF TGTGCCAGCTCACCCCCTCAGACAGGTGGTAACATTCAGTACTTC
TRBD1 TRBJ1-2 . TRBV7-9 CASSEPLGQRVYGYTF TGTGCCAGCAGCGAGCCGTTGGGACAGAGAGTTTATGGCTACACCTTC
. TRBJ1-2 . TRBV14 CASSQEGQGDYTF TGTGCCAGCAGCCAAGAAGGCCAGGGTGACTACACCTTC
. TRBJ1-2 . TRBV6-5 CASSYETPEYYGYTF TGTGCCAGCAGTTACGAGACTCCAGAATACTATGGCTACACCTTC
. TRBJ2-5 . TRBV25-1 CASSARLGSLEETQYF TGTGCCAGCAGTGCCCGACTCGGGTCGTTGGAAGAGACCCAGTACTTC
TRBD1 TRBJ2-5 once TRBV5-1 CASSWIGQEQETQYF TGCGCCAGCAGCTGGATAGGACAGGAACAAGAGACCCAGTACTTC
TRBD1 TRBJ1-2 . TRBV2 CASRGTGGGYTF TGTGCCAGCAGAGGGACAGGGGGAGGCTACACCTTC
. TRBJ2-5 . TRBV15 CATSTRFQETQYF TGTGCCACCAGCACCAGATTCCAAGAGACCCAGTACTTC
. TRBJ1-1 once TRBV7-2 CASSLAVNMNTEAFF TGTGCCAGCAGCTTAGCTGTAAACATGAACACTGAAGCTTTCTTT
. TRBJ2-1 . TRBV9 CASSELGLAISSYNEQFF TGTGCCAGCAGCGAACTGGGGCTAGCGATATCGTCCTACAATGAGCAGTTCTTC
. TRBJ2-3 . TRBV9 CASSVDLATDTQYF TGTGCCAGCAGCGTAGATCTAGCCACAGATACGCAGTATTTT
TRBD1 TRBJ2-7 . TRBV4-1 CASSRGGTGNYEQYF TGCGCCAGCAGTCGCGGAGGGACAGGGAACTACGAGCAGTACTTC
TRBD1 TRBJ2-2 . TRBV5-4 CASSSQGQGPTGELFF TGTGCCAGCAGCTCACAAGGACAGGGGCCGACCGGGGAGCTGTTTTTT
TRBD1 TRBJ1-2 . TRBV11-3 CASSSDRENGYTF TGTGCCAGCAGCTCCGACAGGGAGAATGGCTACACCTTC
TRBD1 TRBJ2-7 . TRBV9 CASSVDETGAAYEQYF TGTGCCAGCAGCGTAGATGAGACAGGGGCGGCCTACGAGCAGTACTTC
. TRBJ1-5 . TRBV2 CASSVRGPNQPQHF TGTGCCAGCAGTGTCAGAGGGCCCAATCAGCCCCAGCATTTT
TRBD1 TRBJ1-2 few TRBV6-6 CASSRKDRDKDYGYTF TGTGCCAGCAGTCGAAAGGACAGGGACAAAGACTATGGCTACACCTTC
. TRBJ2-3 . TRBV5-4 CASSPSSNNMDTQYF TGTGCCAGCAGCCCTAGTTCCAACAATATGGATACGCAGTATTTT
TRBD1 TRBJ1-1 few TRBV18 CASSPGTGGARSTEAFF TGTGCCAGCTCCCCGGGGACAGGGGGCGCGAGAAGCACTGAAGCTTTCTTT
TRBD1 TRBJ2-2 . TRBV9 CASSVVGQGRTGELFF TGTGCCAGCAGCGTAGTGGGACAGGGAAGGACCGGGGAGCTGTTTTTT
TRBD2 TRBJ2-1 . TRBV5-1 CASSPRLAGTYNEQFF TGCGCCAGCAGCCCCCGACTAGCGGGGACCTACAATGAGCAGTTCTTC
. TRBJ2-2 . TRBV5-4 CASSTPTKNTGELFF TGTGCCAGCAGCACCCCGACTAAAAACACCGGGGAGCTGTTTTTT
TRBD1 TRBJ1-4 once TRBV7-9 CASSPLMPGGDEKLFF TGTGCCAGCAGCCCCCTAATGCCAGGGGGCGATGAAAAACTGTTTTTT
. TRBJ1-5 . TRBV4-1 CASSPLGGRSVQPQHF TGCGCCAGCAGCCCCCTAGGCGGCCGATCGGTTCAGCCCCAGCATTTT
TRBD1 TRBJ1-1 . TRBV7-3 CASRHTGGPEAFF TGTGCCAGCAGGCATACAGGGGGCCCCGAAGCTTTCTTT
. TRBJ2-5 . TRBV30 CAWRSWEAQYF TGTGCCTGGAGGTCCTGGGAGGCCCAGTACTTC
. TRBJ1-5 once TRBV4-1 CASSRGRGREANQPQHF TGCGCCAGCAGCCGCGGCAGAGGTAGGGAGGCAAATCAGCCCCAGCATTTT
TRBD1 TRBJ2-1 . TRBV24-1 CATSDGAGDRAYNEQFF TGTGCCACCAGTGATGGGGCTGGGGACAGGGCTTACAATGAGCAGTTCTTC
TRBD2 TRBJ2-7 few TRBV5-4 CASSVLAGESREQYF TGTGCCAGCAGCGTCTTGGCGGGGGAGTCGCGCGAGCAGTACTTC
. TRBJ2-1 . TRBV24-1 CATSDWTRGSEQFF TGTGCCACCAGTGATTGGACCCGGGGTTCTGAGCAGTTCTTC
. TRBJ2-3 . TRBV12-3/TRBV12-4 CASCQSRGTQYF TGTGCCAGCTGTCAGTCCCGGGGTACGCAGTATTTT